This T cell receptor beta chain was observed in a study of T cells in localized non-small cell lung cancer. Whole-study findings and limits: Because only a single region of the tumor was sequenced, heterogeneity remains possible.

A note on this clone: As yet, its antigen is unknown.

Per the germline V gene, CDR1 is SGHTA and CDR2 is FQGNSA. CDR3 length equals 15 residues. V trimming: 7 bases; J trimming: 0 bases; junction bases outside the gene matches: 3. Using immunoSEQ multiplex PCR, the repertoire was profiled, and TCRdb retains in-frame clones only, with some absent. The data contain some 90,000 clones, roughly 87% of them singletons. The genes are TRBV7-2 and TRBJ1-1, with 12 bases lining up with TRBD1. The sample was peripheral blood, taken before any cancer treatment. The TCR was taken from a man aged 40 to 75 with stage I squamous cell lung carcinoma. DNA of the CDR3: TGTGCCAGCACCGGGACAGGGGGCCTGAACACTGAAGCTTTCTTT. As protein: CASTGTGGLNTEAFF.